Listed below are T cell receptor beta chains from one sample, sequenced in a study of Graves' ophthalmopathy and Graves' hyperthyroidism. TCRdb called the multiplex PCR reads again in MiXCR, with one record for every CDR3 protein. Found here are about 400,000 distinct CDR3 sequences, approximately 16% of them singletons; the top ten hold 1.5% to 2%. The sample comprised peripheral blood. These receptor sequences come from a woman aged 18-29 years with Graves' ophthalmopathy. CDR3s include the opening cysteine and the closing phenylalanine or tryptophan. Fields, in order: J gene, clone size, V gene, D gene, CDR3 protein, CDR3 DNA. D genes are given only for firm matches. Clone size is shown for a subset of rows, as once, few, many or a class of expanded clone.

J: TRBJ2-5
size: many
V: TRBV5-1
D: TRBD2
CDR3: CASSGTSGGLGTQYF
DNA: TGCGCCAGCAGCGGGACTAGCGGGGGCCTGGGGACCCAGTACTTC

J: TRBJ2-7
size: many
V: TRBV20-1
D: .
CDR3: CSARLGVGEQYF
DNA: TGCAGTGCCCGCCTAGGAGTAGGCGAGCAGTACTTC

J: TRBJ2-2
size: many
V: TRBV24-1
D: TRBD1
CDR3: CATMGTGGIGELFF
DNA: TGTGCCACCATGGGGACAGGGGGCATCGGGGAGCTGTTTTTT

J: TRBJ1-2
size: many
V: TRBV28
D: .
CDR3: CASSSATDSLANYGYTF
DNA: TGTGCCAGCAGTTCCGCGACGGACTCATTAGCTAACTATGGCTACACCTTC

J: TRBJ2-7
size: many
V: TRBV7-2
D: TRBD2
CDR3: CASSLAPLAGGPIEQYF
DNA: TGTGCCAGCAGCTTAGCCCCTCTAGCGGGGGGGCCAATCGAGCAGTACTTC

J: TRBJ1-2
size: many
V: TRBV7-2
D: .
CDR3: CASTPADSPMGYTF
DNA: TGTGCCAGCACCCCCGCGGACAGCCCTATGGGCTACACCTTC

J: TRBJ2-7
size: once
V: TRBV7-2
D: TRBD2
CDR3: CASSTGLADLYEQYF
DNA: TGTGCCAGCAGCACGGGACTAGCGGACCTCTACGAGCAGTACTTC

J: TRBJ2-5
size: .
V: TRBV20-1
D: TRBD2
CDR3: CSAKGTSGAQETQYF
DNA: TGCAGTGCGAAAGGGACTAGCGGGGCCCAAGAGACCCAGTACTTC

J: TRBJ2-7
size: many
V: TRBV10-3
D: TRBD2
CDR3: CAISRTSGTSYEQYF
DNA: TGTGCCATCAGTCGGACTAGCGGGACTTCCTACGAGCAGTACTTC

J: TRBJ1-5
size: many
V: TRBV28
D: .
CDR3: CASSPRGGSSNQPQHF
DNA: TGTGCCAGCAGCCCACGCGGGGGGTCTAGCAATCAGCCCCAGCATTTT

J: TRBJ2-6
size: few
V: TRBV18
D: .
CDR3: CASSPARQISGANVLTF
DNA: TGTGCCAGCTCACCCGCCCGCCAAATCTCTGGGGCCAACGTCCTGACTTTC

J: TRBJ1-5
size: many
V: TRBV12-3/TRBV12-4
D: TRBD1
CDR3: CASSSQGSADYSNQPQHF
DNA: TGTGCCAGCAGCTCACAGGGGTCGGCCGATTATAGCAATCAGCCCCAGCATTTT

J: TRBJ2-7
size: many
V: TRBV12-3/TRBV12-4
D: TRBD1
CDR3: CASSPQGAYEQYF
DNA: TGTGCCAGCAGTCCACAGGGGGCCTACGAGCAGTACTTC

J: TRBJ2-2
size: many
V: TRBV5-1
D: .
CDR3: CASSWKGLGGELFF
DNA: TGCGCCAGCAGCTGGAAAGGGCTGGGCGGGGAGCTGTTTTTT

J: TRBJ2-2
size: many
V: TRBV2
D: TRBD1
CDR3: CAIEGRQGAVAGELFF
DNA: TGTGCCATCGAGGGTAGACAGGGGGCTGTCGCCGGGGAGCTGTTTTTT

J: TRBJ1-1
size: many
V: TRBV18
D: TRBD1
CDR3: CASSLGTGGITEAFF
DNA: TGTGCCAGCTCACTCGGGACAGGGGGGATCACTGAAGCTTTCTTT

J: TRBJ1-5
size: many
V: TRBV7-8
D: .
CDR3: CASSLAQGIRPQHF
DNA: TGTGCCAGCAGCTTAGCTCAGGGTATTAGGCCCCAGCATTTT

J: TRBJ1-1
size: .
V: TRBV24-1
D: TRBD1
CDR3: CATSDLGQGDTEAFF
DNA: TGTGCCACCAGTGATTTGGGACAGGGGGACACTGAAGCTTTCTTT

J: TRBJ2-7
size: many
V: TRBV6-2/TRBV6-3
D: TRBD2
CDR3: CASSSRLAGVYEQYF
DNA: TGTGCCAGCAGTTCACGTCTGGCGGGAGTCTACGAGCAGTACTTC

J: TRBJ2-7
size: .
V: TRBV3-1
D: .
CDR3: CASSRGTELYEQYF
DNA: TGTGCCAGCAGCCGGGGGACGGAGCTGTACGAGCAGTACTTC

J: TRBJ2-5
size: many
V: TRBV11-2
D: .
CDR3: CASSLVGAGETQYF
DNA: TGTGCCAGCAGCTTAGTAGGGGCGGGCGAGACCCAGTACTTC

J: TRBJ2-7
size: .
V: TRBV12-3/TRBV12-4
D: .
CDR3: CASSTWGSHEQYF
DNA: TGTGCCAGCAGTACCTGGGGTAGCCACGAGCAGTACTTC

J: TRBJ2-7
size: many
V: TRBV7-3
D: TRBD2
CDR3: CASSRGLGDEQYF
DNA: TGTGCCAGCAGCCGAGGACTAGGGGACGAGCAGTACTTC

J: TRBJ2-5
size: .
V: TRBV27
D: .
CDR3: CASSATGVGYQETQYF
DNA: TGTGCCAGCAGTGCGACAGGCGTCGGGTACCAAGAGACCCAGTACTTC

J: TRBJ2-7
size: many
V: TRBV7-9
D: .
CDR3: CASSARDGSYEQYF
DNA: TGTGCCAGCAGCGCACGGGACGGCTCCTACGAGCAGTACTTC

J: TRBJ2-5
size: many
V: TRBV7-9
D: .
CDR3: CASSHQGQETQYF
DNA: TGTGCCAGCAGCCACCAGGGCCAAGAGACCCAGTACTTC

J: TRBJ2-7
size: many
V: TRBV6-5
D: .
CDR3: CASPGGGRLDYEQYF
DNA: TGTGCCAGCCCAGGCGGGGGCCGACTGGACTACGAGCAGTACTTC

J: TRBJ2-7
size: many
V: TRBV28
D: .
CDR3: CEVRRGTAPYEQYF
DNA: TGTGAGGTTCGGAGGGGGACGGCACCCTACGAGCAGTACTTC

J: TRBJ1-2
size: many
V: TRBV28
D: .
CDR3: CASSYRVGGYTF
DNA: TGTGCCAGCAGTTACAGGGTTGGGGGCTACACCTTC